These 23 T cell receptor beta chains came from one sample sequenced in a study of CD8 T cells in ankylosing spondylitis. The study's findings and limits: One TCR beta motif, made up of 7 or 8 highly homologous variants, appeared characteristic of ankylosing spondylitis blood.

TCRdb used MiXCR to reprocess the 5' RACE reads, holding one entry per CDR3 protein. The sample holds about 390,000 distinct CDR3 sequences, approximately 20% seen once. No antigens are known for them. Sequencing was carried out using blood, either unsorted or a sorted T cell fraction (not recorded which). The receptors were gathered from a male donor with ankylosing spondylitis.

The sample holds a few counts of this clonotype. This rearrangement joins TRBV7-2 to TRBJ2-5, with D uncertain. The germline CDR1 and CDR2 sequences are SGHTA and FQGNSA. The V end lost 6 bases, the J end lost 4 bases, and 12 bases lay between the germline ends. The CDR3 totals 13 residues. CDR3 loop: CASRRQRRETQYF. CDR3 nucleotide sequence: TGTGCCAGCAGACGACAAAGAAGAGAGACCCAGTACTTC.

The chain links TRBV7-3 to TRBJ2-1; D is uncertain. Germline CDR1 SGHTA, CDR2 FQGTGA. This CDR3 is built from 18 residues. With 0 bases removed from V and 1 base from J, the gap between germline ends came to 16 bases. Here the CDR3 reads CASSLTPLMLPSYNEQFF. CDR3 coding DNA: TGTGCCAGCAGCTTAACCCCCCTAATGCTGCCATCCTACAATGAGCAGTTCTTC.

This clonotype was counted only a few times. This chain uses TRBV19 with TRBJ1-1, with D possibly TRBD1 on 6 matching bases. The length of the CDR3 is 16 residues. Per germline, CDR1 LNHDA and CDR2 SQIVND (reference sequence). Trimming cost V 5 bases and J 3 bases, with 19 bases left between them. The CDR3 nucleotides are TGTGCCAGTAGTGGGGCGGGGGGCGGCGTGTACACTGAAGCTTTCTTT. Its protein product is CASSGAGGGVYTEAFF.

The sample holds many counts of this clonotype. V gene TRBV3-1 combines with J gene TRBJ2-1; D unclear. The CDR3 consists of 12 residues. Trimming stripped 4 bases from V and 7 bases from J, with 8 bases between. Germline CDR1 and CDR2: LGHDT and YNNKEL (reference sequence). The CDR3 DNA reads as TGTGCCAGCAGCCCCGTAGGTAATGAGCAGTTCTTC. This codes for CASSPVGNEQFF.

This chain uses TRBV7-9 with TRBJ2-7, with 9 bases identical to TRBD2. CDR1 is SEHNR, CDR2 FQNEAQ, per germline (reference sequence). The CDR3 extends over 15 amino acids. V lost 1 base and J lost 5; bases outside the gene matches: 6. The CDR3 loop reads CASSLGSGSHNEQYF. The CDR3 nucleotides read TGTGCCAGCAGCTTAGGTAGCGGGAGTCACAACGAGCAGTACTTC.

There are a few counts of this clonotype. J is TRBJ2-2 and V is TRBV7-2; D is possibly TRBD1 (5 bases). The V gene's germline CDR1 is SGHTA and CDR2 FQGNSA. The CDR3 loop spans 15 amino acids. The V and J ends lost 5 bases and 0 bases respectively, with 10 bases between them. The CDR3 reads CASSLDSANTGELFF. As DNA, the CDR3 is TGTGCCAGCAGCCTAGACAGCGCGAACACCGGGGAGCTGTTTTTT.

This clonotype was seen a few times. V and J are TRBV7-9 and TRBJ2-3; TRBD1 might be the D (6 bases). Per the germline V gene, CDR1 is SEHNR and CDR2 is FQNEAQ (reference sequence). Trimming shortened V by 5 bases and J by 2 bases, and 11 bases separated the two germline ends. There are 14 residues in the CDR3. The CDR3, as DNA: TGTGCCAGCAGCCTAGGACAGTTCACAGATACGCAGTATTTT. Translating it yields CASSLGQFTDTQYF.

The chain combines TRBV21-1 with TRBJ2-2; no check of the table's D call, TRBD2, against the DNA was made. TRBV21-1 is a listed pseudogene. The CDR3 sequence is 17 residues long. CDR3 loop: CASANRGLAGTTGELFF. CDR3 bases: TGTGCCAGCGCAAACAGGGGACTAGCGGGAACTACCGGGGAGCTGTTTTTT.

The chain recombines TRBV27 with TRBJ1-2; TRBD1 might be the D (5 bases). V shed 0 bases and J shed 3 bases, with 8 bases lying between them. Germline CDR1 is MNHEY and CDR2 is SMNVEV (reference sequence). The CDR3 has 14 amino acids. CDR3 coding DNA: TGTGCCAGCAGTTTATCACCAGGGTACTATGGCTACACCTTC. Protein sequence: CASSLSPGYYGYTF.

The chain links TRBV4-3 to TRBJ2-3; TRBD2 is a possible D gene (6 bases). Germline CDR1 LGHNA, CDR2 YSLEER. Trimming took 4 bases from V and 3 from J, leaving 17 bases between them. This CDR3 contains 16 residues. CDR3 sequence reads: CASSLRRGQGTDTQYF. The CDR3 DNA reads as TGCGCCAGCAGCCTAAGGAGGGGTCAGGGAACAGATACGCAGTATTTT.

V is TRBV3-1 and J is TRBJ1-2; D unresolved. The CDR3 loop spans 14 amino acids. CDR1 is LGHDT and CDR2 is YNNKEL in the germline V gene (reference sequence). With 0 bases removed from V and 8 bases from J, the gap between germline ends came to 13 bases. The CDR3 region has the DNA TGTGCCAGCAGCCAAGACTTCCCCTATGGCGGCTACACCTTC. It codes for CASSQDFPYGGYTF.

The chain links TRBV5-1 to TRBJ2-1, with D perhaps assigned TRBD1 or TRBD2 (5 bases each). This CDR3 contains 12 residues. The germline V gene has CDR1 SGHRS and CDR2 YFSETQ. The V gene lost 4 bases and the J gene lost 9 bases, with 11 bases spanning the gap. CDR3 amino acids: CASSPQDSEQFF. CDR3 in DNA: TGCGCCAGCAGCCCACAGGACTCTGAGCAGTTCTTC.

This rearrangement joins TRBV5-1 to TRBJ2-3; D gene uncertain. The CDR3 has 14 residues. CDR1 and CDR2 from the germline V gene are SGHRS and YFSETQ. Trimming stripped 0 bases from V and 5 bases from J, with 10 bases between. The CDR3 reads CASSLEGPEDTQYF. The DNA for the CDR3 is TGCGCCAGCAGCTTGGAAGGGCCAGAAGATACGCAGTATTTT.

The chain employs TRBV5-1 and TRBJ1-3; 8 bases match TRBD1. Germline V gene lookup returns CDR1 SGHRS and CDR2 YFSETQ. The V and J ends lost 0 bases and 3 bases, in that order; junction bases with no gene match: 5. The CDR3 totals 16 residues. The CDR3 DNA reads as TGCGCCAGCAGCTTGGTGCAGGGGGCCGTTGGAAACACCATATATTTT. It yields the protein CASSLVQGAVGNTIYF.

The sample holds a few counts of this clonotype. CDR3 sequence: CASSLEFLPYNEQFF. CDR3 coding DNA: TGTGCCAGCAGCTTGGAGTTTCTTCCCTACAATGAGCAGTTCTTC. The rearrangement joins TRBV7-2 to TRBJ2-1; D ambiguous. The CDR3 extends over 15 amino acids. Trimming cost V 3 bases and J 2 bases, with 11 bases left between them. CDR1 is SGHTA, CDR2 FQGNSA, per germline.

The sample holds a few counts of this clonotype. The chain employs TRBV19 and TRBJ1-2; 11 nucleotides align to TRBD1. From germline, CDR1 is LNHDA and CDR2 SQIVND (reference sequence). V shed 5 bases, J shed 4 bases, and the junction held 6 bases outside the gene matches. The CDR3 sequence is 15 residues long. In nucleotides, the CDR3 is TGTGCCAGTAGTCCCGCCGGGACAGGGGGCTATGGCTACACCTTC. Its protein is CASSPAGTGGYGYTF.

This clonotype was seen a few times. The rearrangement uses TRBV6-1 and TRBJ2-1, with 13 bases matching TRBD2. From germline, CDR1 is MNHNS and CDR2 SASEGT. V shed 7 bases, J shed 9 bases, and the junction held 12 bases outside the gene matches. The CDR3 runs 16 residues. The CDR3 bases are TGTGCCAGCAATGGACTAGCGGGAGACGCCCGCACTGAGCAGTTCTTC. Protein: CASNGLAGDARTEQFF.

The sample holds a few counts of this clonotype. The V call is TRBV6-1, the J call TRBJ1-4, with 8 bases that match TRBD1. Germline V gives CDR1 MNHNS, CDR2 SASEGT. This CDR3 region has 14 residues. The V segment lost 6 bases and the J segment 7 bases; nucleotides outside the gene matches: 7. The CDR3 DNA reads TGTGCCAGCAGAACCACAGGACAGGGTGAAAAACTGTTTTTT. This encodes CASRTTGQGEKLFF.

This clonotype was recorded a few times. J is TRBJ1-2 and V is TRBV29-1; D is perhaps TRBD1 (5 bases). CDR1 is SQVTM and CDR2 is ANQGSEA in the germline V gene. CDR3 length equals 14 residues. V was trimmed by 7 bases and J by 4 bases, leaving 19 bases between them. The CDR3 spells CSAQGAGSSYGYTF. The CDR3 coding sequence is TGCAGCGCGCAAGGGGCGGGCTCGTCCTATGGCTACACCTTC.

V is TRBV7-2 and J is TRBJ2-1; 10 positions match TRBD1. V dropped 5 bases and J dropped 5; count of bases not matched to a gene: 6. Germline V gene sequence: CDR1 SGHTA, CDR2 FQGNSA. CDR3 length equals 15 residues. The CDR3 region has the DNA TGTGCCAGCAGCCCGGGGGACAGGGGTAACAATGAGCAGTTCTTC. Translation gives CASSPGDRGNNEQFF.

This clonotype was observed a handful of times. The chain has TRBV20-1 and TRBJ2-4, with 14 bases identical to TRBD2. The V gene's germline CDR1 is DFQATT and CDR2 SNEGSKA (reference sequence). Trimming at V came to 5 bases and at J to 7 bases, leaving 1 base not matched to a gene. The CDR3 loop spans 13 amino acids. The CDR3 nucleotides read TGCAGTGCTCGGACTAGCGGGAGGAACATTCAGTACTTC. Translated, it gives CSARTSGRNIQYF.

The CDR3 region has the DNA TGTGCCATCAGTACAGGGGCCGATACGCAGTATTTT. This sequence encodes CAISTGADTQYF. The chain combines TRBV10-3 with TRBJ2-3, with 7 bases lining up with TRBD1. Looked up from germline, CDR1 is ENHRY and CDR2 is SYGVKD. Trimming removed 5 bases from V and 6 bases from J; junction bases left unmatched: 2. The CDR3 covers 12 residues.

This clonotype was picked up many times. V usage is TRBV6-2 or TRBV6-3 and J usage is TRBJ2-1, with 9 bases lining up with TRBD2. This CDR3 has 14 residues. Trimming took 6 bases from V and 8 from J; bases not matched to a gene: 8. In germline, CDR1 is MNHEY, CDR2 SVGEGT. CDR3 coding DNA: TGTGCCAGCAGCCCGGGACTAGCAATCCATGAGCAGTTCTTC. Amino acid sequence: CASSPGLAIHEQFF.